The rows below give T cell receptor beta chains drawn from one sample of a study of beta chain features in type 1 diabetes. Produced via immunoSEQ multiplex PCR; TCRdb's table is partial and in-frame only. The table records about 360,000 clones, 10% to 15% of them present only once. Source material: naive CD4+ T cells from blood. The receptors here all came from a young man in good health. CDR3s include the opening cysteine and the closing phenylalanine or tryptophan. The order of the fields is D gene, clone size, J gene, V gene, CDR3 DNA, CDR3 protein. D genes are given only for firm matches. A row's size may be missing; if present it is once, few, many or a size class.

>TRBD1|few|TRBJ2-7|TRBV7-2
TGTGCCAGCAGCTTCATGAGCTCTGGGACAGGGTACTACGAGCAGTACTTC
CASSFMSSGTGYYEQYF
>TRBD1|few|TRBJ2-7|TRBV28
TGTGCCAGCAGTTCCCGGGACAGAGGCTACGAGCAGTACTTC
CASSSRDRGYEQYF
>-|few|TRBJ1-6|TRBV5-1
TGCGCCAGCAGCTCAAGTGGGACACCATTTAATTCACCCCTCCACTTT
CASSSSGTPFNSPLHF
>TRBD1|-|TRBJ1-5|TRBV9
TGTGCCAGCAGCCCGGACAGGGGAGGCAATCAGCCCCAGCATTTT
CASSPDRGGNQPQHF
>-|-|TRBJ2-7|TRBV5-1
TGCGCCAGCAGCTCGGGGGAAACCGGGGAGCAGTACTTC
CASSSGETGEQYF
>-|few|TRBJ2-2|TRBV4-2
TGTGCCAGCAGCCAACCGGGGGAGCTGTTTTTT
CASSQPGELFF
>-|-|TRBJ2-1|TRBV30
TGTGCGGGGGGGGCGGGAACGTACAATGAGCAGTTCTTC
CAGGAGTYNEQFF
>TRBD2|-|TRBJ2-7|TRBV28
TGTGCCAGCAGTCCTATTTCGCGGGAGGGCCCGGAGCAGTACTTC
CASSPISREGPEQYF
>TRBD2|-|TRBJ2-7|TRBV28
TGTGCCATCGCTTCGACCGGGACTAGGCAGCAGTACTTC
CAIASTGTRQQYF
>-|few|TRBJ2-2|TRBV7-8
TGTGCCAGCCGGGTGATTTACACCGGGGAGCTGTTTTTT
CASRVIYTGELFF
>-|many|TRBJ1-6|TRBV30
TGTGCCTGGAGTGCTGGGGCTTCACCCCTCCACTTT
CAWSAGASPLHF
>TRBD2|many|TRBJ2-1|TRBV7-9
TGTGCCAGCAGCTTAGGACTAGCGGGAGTCGGGGAGCAGTTCTTC
CASSLGLAGVGEQFF
>-|few|TRBJ1-6|TRBV28
TGTGCCAGCAGTTTCATCAGGGCCAATTCACCCCTCCACTTT
CASSFIRANSPLHF
>-|few|TRBJ1-1|TRBV7-9
TGTGCCAGCAGCACTAACCAGGGGACTGAAGCTTTCTTT
CASSTNQGTEAFF
>-|-|TRBJ1-2|TRBV7-9
TGTGCCAGCAGCTTAACGAGGGAAAAGGGCTACACCTTC
CASSLTREKGYTF
>-|-|TRBJ1-4|TRBV30
TGTGCCTGGAGTCTAGCACGTGAAAAACTGTTTTTT
CAWSLAREKLFF
>TRBD1|few|TRBJ1-1|TRBV28
TGTGCCAGCAGTCAGGACGGGACAGGGGACACTGAAGCTTTCTTT
CASSQDGTGDTEAFF
>-|few|TRBJ2-4|TRBV11-2
TGTGCCAGCAGCTTAGATCTCAGGGTAGCCAAAAACATTCAGTACTTC
CASSLDLRVAKNIQYF
>TRBD2|-|TRBJ2-1|TRBV7-2
TGTGCCACCACAGCCCGCCCCCGCGGGGGGGCTTACAATGAGCAGTTCTTC
CATTARPRGGAYNEQFF
>-|-|TRBJ2-5|TRBV5-1
TGCGCCAGCAGCATGACCGGGGGAGGGGGGAGCGGAGAGACCCAGTACTTC
CASSMTGGGGSGETQYF
>-|-|TRBJ1-2|TRBV7-2
TGTGCCAGCAGCTTTTTAAAGGGAGGCTATGGCTACACCTTC
CASSFLKGGYGYTF
>-|-|TRBJ1-2|TRBV2
TGTGCCAGCCGGGTCACCGAGGATGGCTACACCTTC
CASRVTEDGYTF
>TRBD2|-|TRBJ2-3|TRBV29-1
TGCAGCGTTGAAGAGGGTTGGACTAGCGAACGTCAGGATACGCAGTATTTT
CSVEEGWTSERQDTQYF
>-|-|TRBJ2-1|TRBV28
TGTGCCAGCAGTTCCAGGACTCCGGACCTTTCCTACAATGAGCAGTTCTTC
CASSSRTPDLSYNEQFF
>TRBD1|few|TRBJ1-2|TRBV19
TGTGCCAGTAGCCGAAATTGGGAAATTCGACAGGGCAGCATCTATGGCTACACCTTC
CASSRNWEIRQGSIYGYTF
>TRBD1|few|TRBJ1-1|TRBV4-1
TGCGCCAGCAGCCAAGTACTACAGGGGCGTGAAGCTTTCTTT
CASSQVLQGREAFF
>-|-|TRBJ1-5|TRBV7-9
TGTGCCAGCAGCACCGGGTCGTCTGACTATCAGCCCCAGCATTTT
CASSTGSSDYQPQHF
>-|-|TRBJ1-1|TRBV5-1
TGCGCCAGCAGCTTTGAGGTGAACACTGAAGCTTTCTTT
CASSFEVNTEAFF
>-|-|TRBJ2-2|TRBV15
TGTGCCACCAGCAGAGTGGTTAACAGGCCGGAGGAGCTGTTTTTT
CATSRVVNRPEELFF
>-|-|TRBJ2-5|TRBV2
TGTGCCAGCAGTGAAGTCCGGGCCCAGTACTTC
CASSEVRAQYF
>TRBD1|-|TRBJ2-2|TRBV5-1
TGCGCCAGCAGCTTATCACTACAGGGGACCGGGGAGCTGTTTTTT
CASSLSLQGTGELFF
>TRBD1|few|TRBJ2-7|TRBV6-6
TGTGCCAGCAGTTACCTGGGGACAGGGGGCGATGAGCAGTACTTC
CASSYLGTGGDEQYF
>-|-|TRBJ1-1|TRBV15
TGTGCCACCAGCCGGGGGAGGGTGAACACTGAAGCTTTCTTT
CATSRGRVNTEAFF
>-|many|TRBJ2-1|TRBV7-9
TGTGCCAGCAGCTTAACTCTAACAGACAATGAGCAGTTCTTC
CASSLTLTDNEQFF
>TRBD1|few|TRBJ2-7|TRBV7-2
TGTGCCAGCAGCTCGACTCGACAGGGCACCTACGAGCAGTACTTC
CASSSTRQGTYEQYF
>TRBD1|few|TRBJ2-1|TRBV30
TGTGCCTGGAGTCCGGGACAGGGGCGCAATGAGCAGTTCTTC
CAWSPGQGRNEQFF
>TRBD1|few|TRBJ1-6|TRBV30
TGTGCCTGGAGTTTCTCCGGGACAGGAAATTCACCCCTCCACTTT
CAWSFSGTGNSPLHF
>-|few|TRBJ1-3|TRBV9
TGTGCCAGCAGCCCCCGGACATTCGCTGGAAACACCATATATTTT
CASSPRTFAGNTIYF
>TRBD2|once|TRBJ2-3|TRBV11-2
TGTGCCAGCAGGGCTAGCGGATCAGATACGCAGTATTTT
CASRASGSDTQYF
>-|-|TRBJ1-1|TRBV7-9
TGTGCCAGCAGCTTAGTAGCACATTCGGGGACAGAAGCTTTCTTT
CASSLVAHSGTEAFF